What follows describes a single T cell receptor (beta chain). The antigen it recognizes is unknown. The record has no base qualities; no much larger clone is one base away. TCRbeta-specific cDNA was reverse-transcribed from approximately 0.5 ug total RNA using a constant-region primer and ProtoScript II reverse transcriptase. Three nested multiplex PCR rounds, following a slightly modified ARM-PCR procedure, were used to build the TCRbeta libraries. Each of the first two PCR rounds ran for around 11 cycles and used multiplex TRBV1-TRBV30 forward primers together with a Cbeta reverse primer. Sample barcodes and Illumina adapters were added in a final 25-cycle PCR using Deep VentR polymerase. Before sequencing, amplicons of 200-500 bp were gel-purified using a QIAquick gel extraction kit. An Illumina HiSeq 2500 was used to sequence the TCRbeta amplicons, generating 250-bp paired-end reads. Per the source publication's procedure: Reads were quality-trimmed with Trimmomatic v0.33, and paired reads were merged with FLASH v1.2.11 to recover full CDR3 sequences. MiGEC v1.2.1b assigned V, D and J germline segments to the rearranged TCRbeta sequences. Clonotype statistics and Shannon-Wiener diversity indices were computed with VDJtools v1.0.0. Except for diversity analysis, only each sample's 250 most abundant clonotypes were used in subsequent analyses to reduce sampling bias. The public reads were quality trimmed at Q25 with fastp and then assembled into clones with MiXCR by TCRdb, keeping productive beta chains. Here each entry gathers all rows of one CDR3 protein and keeps the most common genes and DNA. For this entry, the V and J calls and clone size follow TCRdb and not the study's own pipeline. This sample is represented by around 330,000 distinct CDR3 sequences; 65% of them were singletons. Approximately 9% of the sample comes from the top ten.

This entry is derived from a study of tumor-infiltrating lymphocytes in primary liver carcinoma (dated by TCRdb to about 2017). General notes on the study: Five patients with histopathologically diagnosed primary liver carcinoma underwent surgical resection in China between 2015 and March 2016. Of the five patients, three men and two women aged 30 to 69 years, four had hepatocellular carcinoma and one had combined HCC and intrahepatic cholangiocarcinoma. Tumors of the five patients were stage T1-T3 N0M0 with maximum diameters of roughly 4.2 to 11 cm. Samples yielded roughly 3.5 to 8 million productive TCRbeta reads; read depth did not differ significantly between tissue types. TCRbeta repertoire sequencing, expression microarrays and whole-exome sequencing were combined in the study across five regions of each liver tumor, with adjacent normal tissue and blood also included. A total of some 35 specimens from 5 patients went through TCRbeta repertoire sequencing, namely 25 tumor regions, 5 adjacent noncancerous liver tissues and 5 peripheral blood samples. High reproducibility was observed for the technical replicate repertoires, with mean shared-clone rates roughly 0.92 and correlation coefficients above 0.98. Results the study describes overall, beyond this receptor: Repertoire overlap was found to be higher between tumor regions (mean around 35%) than between tumor-adjacent (roughly 17%) or tumor-blood (around 14%) pairs, consistent with antigen-driven expansion. The study included only five patients, and the authors note findings should be validated in a larger study. Bulk unsorted samples precluded comparing CD4+ and CD8+ T cell repertoires. A significantly larger repertoire fraction was made up by the top 250 clones in tumors than in blood (p = 0.039). Because sequencing covered only the TCR beta chain and unpaired alpha chains were not captured, true repertoire diversity is likely underestimated.

The germline V gene specifies LGHNA as CDR1 and YNFKEQ as CDR2. Including the terminal cysteine and phenylalanine, the CDR3 comprises 19 residues. This entry keeps only the CDR3 DNA: 57 bases, framed from base 1. Trimming removed 2 bases from V and 3 bases from J; the gene matches leave 13 bases unexplained. RNA from unsorted whole blood was extracted with TRIzol reagent, and germline DNA was obtained with the DNeasy Blood & Tissue kit. At the time of sampling, the patients were treatment-naive and had chronic HBV infection. Before surgery, around 4.2 milliliters of peripheral blood were collected into K2EDTA tubes.

The source material was peripheral blood. The rearranged segments are TRBV4-2 and TRBJ2-3; TRBD2 aligns with 11 central bases. The receptor's source is a man aged 40-49 years with primary liver carcinoma and hepatitis B virus infection. CDR3 protein: CASSQWVAGGPDGTDTQYF. The DNA is as follows: TGTGCCAGCAGCCAATGGGTAGCGGGAGGGCCGGATGGGACAGATACGCAGTATTTT.